This T cell receptor beta chain was identified in a study of T cell responses to AZD1222 COVID-19 vaccine. This clone was observed once. Its antigen is unidentified. Sequenced by immunoSEQ multiplex PCR; TCRdb stores in-frame clones only, minus some. Of about 150,000 clones listed, roughly nine tenths are singletons. Overall study findings and caveats: Scientists sampled the repertoires only once the peak T cell response had passed. The number of AZD1222 recipients seropositive at baseline was only five or six. Spike was spanned by vaccine-associated CD4 TCRs, which were dominant at 160-218 and 743-854. Spike-specific TCR breadth and depth rose after two AZD1222 doses.

The receptor was isolated from an adult in good health. The sample in question was peripheral blood, obtained on day 0 of MenACWY control vaccination.

The CDR3 is CASSVLSDTQYF. The DNA of the CDR3 is TGTGCCAGCTCAGTACTCAGCGATACGCAGTATTTT. This chain links TRBV18 with TRBJ2-3, with D hard to call. This CDR3 contains 12 residues. Trimming left V 5 bases short and J 6 bases short, with 9 bases between. The germline V gene encodes CDR1 KGHSH and CDR2 LQKENI.